This TCR beta chain appears in the sequencing data of a study of cytotoxic CD8 clonotypes in ibrutinib-treated CLL. Across the study: The average sample held around 280,000 productive templates and around 87,000 productive rearrangements.

Findings of the study overall: Public clonotypes proved infrequent, and on treatment they shrank or remained steady. Clonality went up at ibrutinib response and then declined back toward baseline at progression.

This clone was observed a handful of times. Its antigen is still unknown. The method was immunoSEQ multiplex PCR; TCRdb's version includes in-frame clones alone and lacks a portion of them. The sample has approximately 45,000 clones, nearly 70% seen once. This clonotype was obtained from a human donor with chronic lymphocytic leukemia. The sequenced sample was PBMCs, obtained after 12 months of ibrutinib treatment.

CDR3 coding DNA: TGTGCCAGCAGCCCATGGGACAGCCTCAATGAGCAGTTCTTC. This codes for CASSPWDSLNEQFF. The V call is TRBV5-5, the J call TRBJ2-1; TRBD1 matches 7 bases. Trimming cost V 4 bases and J 6 bases; bases outside gene matches: 7. Germline CDR1 is SGHKS and CDR2 is YYEKEE (reference sequence). The length of the CDR3 is 14 residues.